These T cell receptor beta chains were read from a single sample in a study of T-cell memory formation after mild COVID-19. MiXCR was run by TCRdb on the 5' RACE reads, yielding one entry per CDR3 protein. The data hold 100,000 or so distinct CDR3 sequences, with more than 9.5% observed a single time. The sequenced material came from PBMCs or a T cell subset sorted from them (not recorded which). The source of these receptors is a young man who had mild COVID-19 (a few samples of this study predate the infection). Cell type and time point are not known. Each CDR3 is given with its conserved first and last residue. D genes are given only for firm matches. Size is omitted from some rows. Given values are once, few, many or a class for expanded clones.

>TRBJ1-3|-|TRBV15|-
TGTGCCACCAGCAGTGGGCACGATCTACTAGGAAACACCATATATTTT
CATSSGHDLLGNTIYF
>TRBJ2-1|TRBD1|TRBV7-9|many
TGTGCCAGCAGCTTAGGCCGGACAGGGGGAGTCAATGAGCAGTTCTTC
CASSLGRTGGVNEQFF
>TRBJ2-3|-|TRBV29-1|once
TGCAGCGTTGCCAGGGCAAGGACAGATACGCAGTATTTT
CSVARARTDTQYF
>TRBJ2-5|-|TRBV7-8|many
TGTGCCAGCAGCTTAGCTGGGGGGACCCAAGAGACCCAGTACTTC
CASSLAGGTQETQYF
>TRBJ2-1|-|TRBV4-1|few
TGCGCCAGCAGCCAAGCGCCCCCCCACGACGGATACAATGAGCAGTTCTTC
CASSQAPPHDGYNEQFF
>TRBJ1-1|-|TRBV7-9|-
TGTGCCAGCAGCTTAGGGGGAAGTTACACTGAAGCTTTCTTT
CASSLGGSYTEAFF
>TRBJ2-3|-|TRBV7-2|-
TGTGCCAGCAGCTTACACTCCAGCCGCACAGATACGCAGTATTTT
CASSLHSSRTDTQYF
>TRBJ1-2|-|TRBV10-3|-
TGTGCCATCAGTAATGGAGGCGGGAGGACGGTTGGCTACACCTTC
CAISNGGGRTVGYTF
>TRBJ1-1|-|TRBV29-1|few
TGCAGCGTCCAGACGTCCAACACTGAAGCTTTCTTT
CSVQTSNTEAFF
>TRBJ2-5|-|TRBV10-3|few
TGTGCCATCAGTGAGTCGAGCCAACGGGGGAGGTCGGAGACCCAGTACTTC
CAISESSQRGRSETQYF
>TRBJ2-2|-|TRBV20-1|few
TGCAGTGCTAGACTTCCGGCCGGCAGCGTGTCTGCCGGGGAGCTGTTTTTT
CSARLPAGSVSAGELFF
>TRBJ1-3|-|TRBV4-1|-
TGCGCCAGCAGCCTAGGGAGCGGCTCTGGAAACACCATATATTTT
CASSLGSGSGNTIYF